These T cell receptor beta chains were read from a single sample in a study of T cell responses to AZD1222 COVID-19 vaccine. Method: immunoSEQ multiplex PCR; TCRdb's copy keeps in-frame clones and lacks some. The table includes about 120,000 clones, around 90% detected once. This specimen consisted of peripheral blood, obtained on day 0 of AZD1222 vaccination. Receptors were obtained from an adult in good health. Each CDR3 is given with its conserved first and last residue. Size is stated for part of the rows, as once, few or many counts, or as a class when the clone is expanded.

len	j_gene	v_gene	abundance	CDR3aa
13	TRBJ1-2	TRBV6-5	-	CASSYSGYYGYTF
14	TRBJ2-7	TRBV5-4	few	CASSLAMVPREQYF
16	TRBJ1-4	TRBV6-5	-	CASSYLSGSSNEKLFF
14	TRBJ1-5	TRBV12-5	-	CASGIDRSNQPQHF
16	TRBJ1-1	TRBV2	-	CASSAYTGESGTEAFF
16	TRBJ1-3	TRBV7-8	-	CASSLAGVSFGNTIYF
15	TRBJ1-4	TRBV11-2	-	CASSTRPGFDEKLFF
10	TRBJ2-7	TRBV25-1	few	CASSHGEQYF
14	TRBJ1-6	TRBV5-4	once	CASSARDKDSPLHF
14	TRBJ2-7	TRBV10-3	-	CAIRLTGDSYEQYF
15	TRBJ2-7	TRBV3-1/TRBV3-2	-	CASSQEGTGSHEQYF
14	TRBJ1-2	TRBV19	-	CASSLRSGREGYTF
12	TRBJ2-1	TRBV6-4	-	CASSDGTGEQFF
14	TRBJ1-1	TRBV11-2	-	CASSLFGLNTEAFF
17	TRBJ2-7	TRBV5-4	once	CASSWGTSGRSMGEQYF
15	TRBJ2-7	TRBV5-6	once	CASSPDGRVTYEQYF
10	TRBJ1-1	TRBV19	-	CASSLWEDFF